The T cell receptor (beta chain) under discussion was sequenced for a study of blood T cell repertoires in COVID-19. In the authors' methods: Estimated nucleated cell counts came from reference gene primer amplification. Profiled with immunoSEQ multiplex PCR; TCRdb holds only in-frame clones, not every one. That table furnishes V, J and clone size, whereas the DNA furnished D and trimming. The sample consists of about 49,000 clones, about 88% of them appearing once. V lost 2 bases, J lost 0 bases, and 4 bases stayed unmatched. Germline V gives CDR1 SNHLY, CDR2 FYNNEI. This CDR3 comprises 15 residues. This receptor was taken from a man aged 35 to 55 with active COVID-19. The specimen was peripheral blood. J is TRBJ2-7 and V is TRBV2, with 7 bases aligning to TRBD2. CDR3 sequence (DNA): TGTGCCAGCAGTGAAAGGGAGGGCCCCTCCTACGAGCAGTACTTC. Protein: CASSEREGPSYEQYF.